These T cell receptor beta chains were read from a single sample in a study of T cells expressing NK-cell markers. TCRdb reprocessed the 5' RACE reads, keeping one entry per CDR3 protein, no DNA. This sample's clone table lists around 550,000 distinct CDR3 sequences. The sequenced sample consisted of blood T cells: a sorted CD56 or NKG2C T cell subset, CD4+ or CD8+ T cells, or bulk PBMC T cells (not recorded which). The receptors were gathered from a young man in good health. CDR3s include the opening cysteine and the closing phenylalanine or tryptophan.

j_call v_call cdr3_aa
TRBJ1-5 TRBV7-8 CASSRGAGGNQPQHF
TRBJ2-7 TRBV20-1 CSARGSTSGSQDEQYF
TRBJ2-5 TRBV19 CASSGALALGTQYF
TRBJ2-1 TRBV4-1 CASSQQSAGLADNEQFF
TRBJ2-1 TRBV5-5 CASSGQAPRPVQFF
TRBJ2-4 TRBV6-1 CASSPGSKNIQYF
TRBJ2-3 TRBV29-1 CSAKTSGTDTQYF
TRBJ2-1 TRBV27 CASFPGLAGGPSNEQFF
TRBJ2-2 TRBV5-1 CASSLAGRQTGELFF
TRBJ1-3 TRBV24-1 CAYWDRGSGNTIYF
TRBJ1-4 TRBV6-5 CGTGRTTNEKLFF
TRBJ2-7 TRBV7-9 CASSVGLAGVYEQYF
TRBJ2-1 TRBV7-9 CASSFKTGPIGDEQFF
TRBJ2-7 TRBV9 CASSVVDGGAENEQYF
TRBJ2-1 TRBV10-3 CAISESAGSTYNEQFF
TRBJ1-1 TRBV12-3/TRBV12-4 CASSANRGTYMNTEAFF
TRBJ1-1 TRBV10-3 CAARGLANTEAFF
TRBJ1-6 TRBV20-1 CSASLGDRVSPLHF
TRBJ2-6 TRBV20-1 CSATGTGGYGANVLTF
TRBJ2-7 TRBV27 CASSLEAVQTYEQYF
TRBJ2-3 TRBV18 CASSSELGNTQYF
TRBJ2-7 TRBV7-9 CASSPPGQFFEQYF
TRBJ2-3 TRBV28 CASSPGFWRESDTQYF
TRBJ2-1 TRBV7-9 CASILGWLDNEQFF
TRBJ2-7 TRBV6-1 CASTREGVREQYF
TRBJ1-2 TRBV7-2 CASSLRTTSNYGYTF
TRBJ2-1 TRBV12-3/TRBV12-4 CASSFLGNEQFF
TRBJ2-3 TRBV5-1 CASVPEQPITDTQYF
TRBJ2-2 TRBV30 CAWRFEQDLNTGELFF
TRBJ2-1 TRBV4-1 CASSQEPESSSYNEQFF
TRBJ1-1 TRBV18 CASSPSNTEAFF
TRBJ2-5 TRBV11-2 CASSLGGLGKPQETQYF
TRBJ2-1 TRBV7-8 CASSSTSGNSYNEQFF